This T cell receptor (beta chain) was captured in a study of cytomegalovirus exposure and HLA in healthy donors. Comment on this clone: What it binds is unknown.

Germline assignment: CDR1 SGHDT and CDR2 YYEEEE. CDR3 length equals 15 residues. The V gene lost 0 bases and the J gene lost 7 bases, with 17 bases spanning the gap. General study points: A later analysis showed that HLA-associated TCR beta chains had undergone more clonal expansion than equally common others. According to an earlier analysis, most TCR beta V segments yielded productive rearrangements about 90% or about 30% of the time. Later analysis associated a missense DCLRE1C variant with TCR beta V- and J-gene trimming.

The PCR employed 60 Vbeta primers together with 13 Jbeta primers. TCRdb keeps only in-frame clones here, not all; method: immunoSEQ multiplex PCR. The sample lists about 110,000 clones, about 78% seen once, with roughly 8.2% in the top ten. Sampled while nominally healthy, donors likely had unrecorded immune exposures. The receptor was isolated from a woman aged 40 to 50 in good health and CMV-seropositive. Sequenced: PBMCs. The genes are TRBV5-6 and TRBJ2-7; tentative D call: TRBD2 (7 bases). In nucleotides, the CDR3 is TGTGCCAGCAGCTTGGGCGCGGGGCGGGGGCGGGAGCAGTACTTC. Protein sequence: CASSLGAGRGREQYF.